The 18 T cell receptor beta chains in this list originate from one sample, sequenced in a study of a mutant IDH1 vaccine in newly diagnosed glioma (dated by TCRdb to the early 2020s). These receptors have no known antigen. Sample time point, as interpreted from the label and publication: week 11, during vaccination. A 20-mer mutant IDH1 peptide at 300 micrograms in Montanide made up each vaccine dose, which was injected subcutaneously together with topical imiquimod. Library creation used the immunoSEQ multiplex PCR assay. The table was pulled from immuneACCESS by TCRdb, which kept in-frame rearrangements only. Such tables lose some clones; where checked, under half of the loss comes from unresolved V genes, and the rest has no known cause. Across this sample there are about 130,000 clones, with around four fifths seen only once. The ten top clones hold 5.5% of the sample. Sequenced here: PBMCs, sampled from a glioma patient whose treatment included an IDH1 peptide vaccine. All receptors come from a man aged 35 to 55 with glioma.

The chain combines TRBV6-5 with TRBJ2-7, with 8 bases that match TRBD1. The CDR3 loop spans 14 amino acids. CDR1 is MNHEY, CDR2 SVGAGI, per germline. Germline trimming cut 6 bases from V and 5 bases from J; bases unmatched to any gene: 9. As DNA, the CDR3 is TGTGCCAGCAGCCTGGTTGACAGGGGACACGAGCAGTACTTC. Protein product: CASSLVDRGHEQYF.

The chain uses TRBV6-6 and TRBJ1-5; D remains ambiguous. Germline V gene lookup returns CDR1 MNHNY and CDR2 SVGAGI (reference sequence). Trimming stripped 6 bases from V and 6 bases from J, with 12 bases between. This CDR3 contains 13 residues. CDR3 region: CASRSWSGQPQHF. As DNA, the CDR3 is TGTGCCAGCAGGTCCTGGTCGGGTCAGCCCCAGCATTTT.

This clone has a single count. This chain connects TRBV10-2 to TRBJ1-5, with D unresolved. With 3 bases removed from V and 6 bases from J, the gap between germline ends came to 9 bases. In germline, CDR1 is WSHSY, CDR2 SAAADI. The CDR3 loop spans 13 amino acids. DNA for the CDR3: TGCGCCAGCAGTGACCCGTGGGGTCAGCCCCAGCATTTT. Translated, it gives CASSDPWGQPQHF.

V gene TRBV19 combines with J gene TRBJ2-3; D not resolved. Germline V gene data show CDR1 as LNHDA and CDR2 as SQIVND (reference sequence). The CDR3 has 16 residues. V was trimmed by 2 bases and J by 10 bases, leaving 22 bases between them. The DNA of the CDR3 is TGTGCCAGTAGTATATCATACCGGGCCGATCGATTGGCGCAGTATTTT. Its translation is CASSISYRADRLAQYF.

The rearrangement uses TRBV9 and TRBJ1-2; no firm D call. Looked up from germline, CDR1 is SGDLS and CDR2 is YYNGEE. Trimming took off 1 base at V and 8 bases at J, with 15 bases between the two ends. This CDR3 is 14 amino acids long. The CDR3 bases are TGTGCCAGCAGCGTAAACCTCTATGGTAGAGGCTACACCTTC. It specifies CASSVNLYGRGYTF.

The chain links TRBV4-3 to TRBJ2-3; the match to TRBD2 covers 10 bases. Germline V gene sequence: CDR1 LGHNA, CDR2 YSLEER. Losses at the gene ends were 0 bases for V and 5 bases for J; bases not matched to a gene: 8. The CDR3 has 17 amino acids. In DNA, the CDR3 is TGCGCCAGCAGCCAAGAGGCTAGCGGGAGAGGTAGAGATACGCAGTATTTT. Its translation is CASSQEASGRGRDTQYF.

The rearrangement links TRBV18 to TRBJ2-7, with 10 bases fitting TRBD2. Germline loops: CDR1 KGHSH, CDR2 LQKENI. With V trimmed by 2 bases and J by 2 bases, 12 bases remained unmatched. There are 18 residues in the CDR3. Written as DNA, the CDR3 is TGTGCCAGCTCACCAAGGGCTAGCGGGGGATCCTATACCTACGAGCAGTACTTC. The encoded protein is CASSPRASGGSYTYEQYF.

This clone was recorded a few times. The chain employs TRBV14 and TRBJ2-3; 7 bases are a match to TRBD2. The CDR3 is 16 residues long. Germline V gene lookup returns CDR1 SGHDN and CDR2 FVKESK. V shed 0 bases and J 3 bases; nucleotides not matched to a gene: 6. The CDR3: CASSQDQGLGTDTQYF. The DNA of the CDR3 is TGTGCCAGCAGCCAAGATCAAGGACTAGGTACAGATACGCAGTATTTT.

This clone occurred once. At one end, the junction sequence differs from germline, possibly due to a read error. This chain's CDR3 is CASSQALPGEKLFF. The CDR3 coding sequence is TGCGCCAGCAGTCAAGCTCTACCCGGGGAAAAACTGTTTTTT. The rearrangement joins TRBV4-1 to TRBJ1-4, with D unresolved. The CDR3 sequence is 14 residues long. Germline V lookup: CDR1 MGHRA, CDR2 YSYEKL.

The rearrangement links TRBV7-8 to TRBJ1-3, with unresolved D. The germline CDR1 and CDR2 sequences are SGHVS and FQNEAQ. Trimming shortened V by 3 bases and J by 0 bases, and 15 bases separated the two germline ends. The CDR3 is 17 amino acids. The CDR3 coding sequence is TGTGCCAGCAGCTTTCTCTTGGGGTATAGCTCTGGAAACACCATATATTTT. This translates into CASSFLLGYSSGNTIYF.

V usage is TRBV19 and J usage is TRBJ2-2, with 10 nucleotides matching TRBD1. This CDR3 is built from 12 residues. In germline, CDR1 is LNHDA, CDR2 SQIVND (reference sequence). The ends lost 5 bases at V and 9 bases at J; junction bases unmatched: 0. This CDR3 is CASSDRGRELFF. Written as DNA, the CDR3 is TGTGCCAGTAGTGACAGGGGGCGGGAGCTGTTTTTT.

This clone was picked up one time. The chain carries TRBV7-9 and TRBJ2-7; TRBD2 matches 9 bases. This CDR3 contains 14 residues. Trimming removed 5 bases from V and 4 bases from J; junction bases left unmatched: 6. Per germline, CDR1 SEHNR and CDR2 FQNEAQ (reference sequence). The CDR3 here is CASSPRLAVYEQYF. CDR3 nucleotides: TGTGCCAGCAGCCCTCGACTAGCGGTGTACGAGCAGTACTTC. Drawing the rest from reference TRBV7-9 and TRBJ2-7, the complete variable domain is DTGVSQNPRHKITKRGQNVTFRCDPISEHNRLYWYRQTLGQGPEFLTYFQNEAQLEKSRLLSDRFSAERPKGSFSTLEIQRTEQGDSAMYLCASSPRLAVYEQYFGPGTRLTVT.

This clone has only a few counts. The chain combines TRBV12-5 with TRBJ1-1; D is unresolved. Germline assignment: CDR1 LGHNT and CDR2 FRNRAP. This CDR3 is built from 13 residues. Trimming removed 1 base from V and 5 bases from J, with 8 bases in between. The CDR3 is CASGLDWGTEAFF. The CDR3 bases are TGTGCTAGTGGTTTGGATTGGGGAACTGAAGCTTTCTTT.

The chain couples TRBV6-5 to TRBJ2-7; the D is unclear. The CDR3 spans 14 residues. Germline lookup yields CDR1 MNHEY and CDR2 SVGAGI. V was pared by 0 bases and J by 6 bases, with 12 bases between. CDR3 protein: CASSYSSGHSEQYF. The CDR3 nucleotides are TGTGCCAGCAGTTACTCATCAGGCCATTCCGAGCAGTACTTC.

The chain carries TRBV11-2 and TRBJ2-7; D is perhaps TRBD1 or TRBD2 (6 bases each). V lost 5 bases to trimming and J lost 4 bases, with 18 bases between them. Looked up from germline, CDR1 is SGHAT and CDR2 is FQNNGV. The CDR3 is 15 residues long. CDR3 region: CASSPIGGWSYEQYF. For the CDR3, the DNA is TGTGCCAGCAGCCCGATCGGGGGCTGGTCTTACGAGCAGTACTTC.

The J gene is TRBJ2-7, the V gene TRBV4-3, with D tentatively TRBD2 (5 bases). This CDR3 spans 15 amino acids. Germline values: CDR1 LGHNA, CDR2 YSLEER. The V gene lost 0 bases and the J gene lost 3 bases, with 12 bases spanning the gap. This chain's CDR3 is CASSQDSTGSYEQYF. DNA of the CDR3: TGCGCCAGCAGCCAAGATTCAACGGGAAGCTACGAGCAGTACTTC.

V is TRBV18 and J is TRBJ2-5; D assignment may be TRBD1 or TRBD2 (5 bases each). The CDR3 extends over 14 amino acids. The V gene's germline CDR1 is KGHSH and CDR2 LQKENI. V dropped 3 bases and J dropped 1 base, with 9 bases sitting between them. In nucleotides, the CDR3 is TGTGCCAGCTCACCTGACGGGACCCAAGAGACCCAGTACTTC. It codes for CASSPDGTQETQYF.

This clone appeared a single time. This chain links TRBV7-2 with TRBJ2-3, with unresolved D. Germline V CDR1 and CDR2: SGHTA, FQGNSA. The CDR3 has 14 residues. V lost 0 bases to trimming and J lost 4 bases, with 8 bases between them. The DNA for the CDR3 is TGTGCCAGCAGCTTAGCTTTCGGCCCAGATACGCAGTATTTT. This gives the protein CASSLAFGPDTQYF.